Following are 17 T cell receptor beta chains from one sample sequenced in a study of blood T cells in healthy people across ages. Through a sample-barcoded 5' primer and a J-beta primer mix, a second PCR was run for roughly 6 to 11 cycles. TCRdb processed the 5' RACE reads anew with MiXCR; each CDR3 protein has one entry. The profile shows more than 900,000 distinct CDR3 sequences, approximately 32% of them singletons. Another study also made use of these data, one on T cells of mothers and their children.

The source material was blood. Every receptor here comes from a woman aged 40 to 50 in good health.

The chain has TRBV20-1 and TRBJ2-5; perhaps TRBD2 as D (6 bases). The CDR3 contains 12 residues. Trimming cost V 7 bases and J 1 base, with 10 bases left between them. Germline CDR1 DFQATT, CDR2 SNEGSKA (reference sequence). As DNA, the CDR3 is TGCAGTGGGCGGCGGGGCCAAGAGACCCAGTACTTC. Encoded protein: CSGRRGQETQYF.

Points on this clonotype: The junction departs from germline at one end; a sequencing error may be responsible. V usage is TRBV27 and J usage is TRBJ1-2; D is unresolved. From germline, CDR1 is MNHEY and CDR2 SMNVEV (reference sequence). There are 13 residues in the CDR3. CDR3 DNA: TGTGTCAGCAGTTTACTAGGAGACTATGGCTACACCTTC. Amino acid sequence: CVSSLLGDYGYTF.

This clonotype occurred many times. The CDR3 region has the DNA TGTGCCAGCAGTTCGACTTACTATGGCTACACCTTC. This gives the protein CASSSTYYGYTF. The rearrangement joins TRBV28 to TRBJ1-2; the D is unclear. CDR3 length: 12 residues. V gave up 4 bases and J gave up 3 bases, with 6 bases separating them. Germline V gene lookup returns CDR1 MDHEN and CDR2 SYDVKM.

For the CDR3, the DNA is TGTGCCAGCAGTGAATTTCGGGCGGCCCACACAGATACGCAGTATTTT. It yields the protein CASSEFRAAHTDTQYF. The chain employs TRBV25-1 and TRBJ2-3; D gene ambiguous. Trimming cost V 1 base and J 2 bases, with 13 bases left between them. Germline lookup yields CDR1 MGHDK and CDR2 SYGVNS. The CDR3 spans 16 residues.

The chain links TRBV27 to TRBJ2-2; tentative D call: TRBD1 (5 bases). The CDR3 is 14 amino acids. Germline CDR1 reads MNHEY; CDR2 reads SMNVEV (reference sequence). Trimming took off 8 bases at V and 8 bases at J, with 18 bases between the two ends. The CDR3 DNA follows: TGTGCCAGCTGGTCGGGCGGACAACATGGGGAGCTGTTTTTT. Protein: CASWSGGQHGELFF.

This clonotype was found a few times. The chain recombines TRBV6-5 with TRBJ1-6; the match to TRBD1 covers 9 bases. The CDR3 consists of 17 residues. Germline assignment: CDR1 MNHEY and CDR2 SVGAGI. V trimming: 0 bases; J trimming: 6 bases; junction bases outside the gene matches: 6. This CDR3 is CASSYSKQGASNSPLHF. The CDR3, as DNA: TGTGCCAGCAGTTACTCTAAACAGGGGGCTAGTAATTCACCCCTCCACTTT.

On this clonotype itself: It may be a read error: a sequence one base away is much more abundant. This chain links TRBV4-1 with TRBJ2-7; 7 bases fit TRBD2. The CDR3 is 16 amino acids. Losses at the gene ends were 8 bases for V and 3 bases for J; bases not matched to a gene: 16. Germline V CDR1 and CDR2: MGHRA, YSYEKL. As DNA, the CDR3 is TGCGCCAGCCGCCCTCTTAACGGCGAGCGGGACTACGAGCAGTACTTC. Translation: CASRPLNGERDYEQYF.

A word on this clonotype: At one boundary the junction diverges from the germline segment, which might be a read error. V usage is TRBV7-2 and J usage is TRBJ2-1; possible D gene TRBD2, 6 bases. CDR1 and CDR2 from the germline V gene are SGHTA and FQGNSA. The CDR3 loop spans 14 amino acids. The CDR3 bases are TGTGCCAGTAGCTTAGACGGGGGACCCTACGAGCAGTTCTTC. It is translated as CASSLDGGPYEQFF.

This clonotype was counted ten times or more. The genes are TRBV20-1 and TRBJ2-1, with 11 bases that match TRBD2. Germline V gene lookup returns CDR1 DFQATT and CDR2 SNEGSKA (reference sequence). The CDR3 has 15 amino acids. The V gene end was trimmed by 6 bases and the J gene end by 1 base; junction bases not matched to a gene: 5. CDR3 in DNA: TGCAGTGCCGCGACTAGCGGGGAATCCTACAATGAGCAGTTCTTC. It yields the protein CSAATSGESYNEQFF.

To note about this clonotype: Just one base apart from a much larger clone, this may be a read error. J is TRBJ2-1 and V is TRBV5-1, with D maybe TRBD2 (6 bases). CDR1 is SGHRS and CDR2 is YFSETQ in the germline V gene. V was clipped by 1 base and J by 10 bases, with 18 bases between them. The CDR3 is 15 amino acids. The DNA of the CDR3 is TGCGCCAGCAGCTTGTCCTCTTGGAGGGAAGCCGAGCAGTTCTTC. Amino acid sequence: CASSLSSWREAEQFF.

The chain links TRBV13 to TRBJ2-1; weak D call: TRBD2 (5 bases). Germline V lookup: CDR1 PRHDT, CDR2 FYEKMQ (reference sequence). The CDR3 covers 15 residues. Trimming stripped 5 bases from V and 0 bases from J, with 11 bases between. As DNA, the CDR3 is TGTGCCAGCAGCCCGGGGTTCAGCTCCTACAATGAGCAGTTCTTC. Amino acid sequence: CASSPGFSSYNEQFF.

In this sample, this clonotype turned up a few times. An end of the junction differs from the germline gene, which may be a read error. The V gene is TRBV18, the J gene TRBJ2-5, with 8 bases that match TRBD1. The CDR3 sequence is 15 residues long. Germline-derived CDR1 and CDR2 are KGHSH and LQKENI. This CDR3 reads CAGSLDRGWQETQYF. The CDR3 DNA sequence: TGTGCCGGCTCACTTGACAGGGGATGGCAAGAGACCCAGTACTTC.

This clonotype was counted many times. V gene TRBV20-1 combines with J gene TRBJ2-4; D is uncertain. Germline V gene data show CDR1 as DFQATT and CDR2 as SNEGSKA (reference sequence). V was cut by 1 base and J by 0 bases, with 16 bases left in between. The CDR3 runs 17 residues. The CDR3 region has the DNA TGCAGTGCTAGAGGGGCTACCGACCTATTAGCCAAAAACATTCAGTACTTC. It specifies CSARGATDLLAKNIQYF.

This rearrangement joins TRBV5-1 to TRBJ1-2; possibly TRBD1 for D (5 bases). The V and J ends lost 0 bases and 2 bases respectively, with 8 bases between them. Germline V CDR1 and CDR2: SGHRS, YFSETQ. The CDR3 length is 14 residues. CDR3 DNA sequence: TGCGCCAGCAGCTTGGGGCGGGACAACTATGGCTACACCTTC. Its protein is CASSLGRDNYGYTF.

On this clonotype: It may be a read error: a sequence one base away is much more abundant. The rearrangement uses TRBV6-6 and TRBJ1-2; D perhaps matches TRBD1 (5 bases). The CDR3 is made up of 14 amino acids. V lost 4 bases, J lost 4 bases, and 13 bases lay in between. Germline assignment: CDR1 MNHNY and CDR2 SVGAGI (reference sequence). CDR3 protein: CASSSTPQAYGYTF. For the CDR3, the DNA is TGTGCCAGCAGTTCGACCCCACAGGCCTATGGCTACACCTTC.

This clonotype was seen more than once but under ten times. The CDR3 spells CASSSNGGWAEAFF. The CDR3 DNA reads as TGTGCCAGCAGCTCAAACGGGGGGTGGGCTGAAGCTTTCTTT. This sequence joins TRBV12-3 or TRBV12-4 and TRBJ1-1, with D perhaps matching TRBD1 (5 bases). The CDR3 consists of 14 residues. Between the trimmed V and J ends, which lost 6 bases and 6 bases, there was a span of 17 bases.

V and J are TRBV5-1 and TRBJ2-1, with unresolved D. Germline assignment: CDR1 SGHRS and CDR2 YFSETQ. With 4 bases removed from V and 1 base from J, the gap between germline ends came to 12 bases. CDR3 size: 15 residues. CDR3 bases: TGCGCCAGCAGCCCCACGACGGGTTCCTACAATGAGCAGTTCTTC. It codes for CASSPTTGSYNEQFF.